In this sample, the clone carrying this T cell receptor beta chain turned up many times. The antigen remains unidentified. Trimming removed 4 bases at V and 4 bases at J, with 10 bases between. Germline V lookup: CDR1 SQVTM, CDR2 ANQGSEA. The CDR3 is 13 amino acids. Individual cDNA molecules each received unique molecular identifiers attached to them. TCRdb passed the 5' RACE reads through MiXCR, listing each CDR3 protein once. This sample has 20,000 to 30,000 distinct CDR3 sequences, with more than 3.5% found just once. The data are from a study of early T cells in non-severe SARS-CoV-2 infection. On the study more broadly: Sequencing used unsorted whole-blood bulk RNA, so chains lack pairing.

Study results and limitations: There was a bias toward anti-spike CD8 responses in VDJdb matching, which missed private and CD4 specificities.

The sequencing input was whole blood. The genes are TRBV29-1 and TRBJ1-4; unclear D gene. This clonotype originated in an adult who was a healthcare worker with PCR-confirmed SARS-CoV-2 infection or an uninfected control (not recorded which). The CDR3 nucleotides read TGCAGCGTTGGGGCGGACTTTAATGAAAAACTGTTTTTT. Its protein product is CSVGADFNEKLFF.